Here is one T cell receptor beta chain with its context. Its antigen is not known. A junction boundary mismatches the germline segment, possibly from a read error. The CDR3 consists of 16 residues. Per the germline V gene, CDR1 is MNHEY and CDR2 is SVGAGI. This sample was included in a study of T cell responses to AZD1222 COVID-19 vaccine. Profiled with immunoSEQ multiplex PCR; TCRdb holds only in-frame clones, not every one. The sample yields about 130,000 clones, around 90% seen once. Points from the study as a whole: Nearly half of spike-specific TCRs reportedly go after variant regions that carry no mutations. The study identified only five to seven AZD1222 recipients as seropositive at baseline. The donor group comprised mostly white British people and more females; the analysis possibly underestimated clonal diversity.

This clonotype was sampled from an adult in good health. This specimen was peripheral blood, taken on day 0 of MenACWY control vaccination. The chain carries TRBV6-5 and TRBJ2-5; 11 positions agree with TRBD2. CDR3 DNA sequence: TGTGCCAGCAGTCACTCGACTAGCGGGAACACGGAGACCCAGTACTTC. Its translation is CASSHSTSGNTETQYF.